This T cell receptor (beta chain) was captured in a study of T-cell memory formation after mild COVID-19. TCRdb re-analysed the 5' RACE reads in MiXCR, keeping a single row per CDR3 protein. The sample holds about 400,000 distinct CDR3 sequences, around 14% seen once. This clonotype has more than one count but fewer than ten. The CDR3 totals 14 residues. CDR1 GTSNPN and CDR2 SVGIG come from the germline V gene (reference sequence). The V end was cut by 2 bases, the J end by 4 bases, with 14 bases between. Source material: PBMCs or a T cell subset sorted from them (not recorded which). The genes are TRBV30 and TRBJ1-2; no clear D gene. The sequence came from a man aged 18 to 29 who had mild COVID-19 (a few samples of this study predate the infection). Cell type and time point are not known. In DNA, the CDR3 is TGTGCCTGGAGTCCGTACATTCGGGGCTATGGCTACACCTTC. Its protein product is CAWSPYIRGYGYTF.